The clone carrying this T cell receptor (beta chain) has only one observation. This CDR3 spans 13 amino acids. The germline CDR1 and CDR2 sequences are LNHDA and SQIVND (reference sequence). The V end was cut by 6 bases, the J end by 9 bases, with 14 bases between. This sample was included in a study of blood T cell repertoires in COVID-19. Study-wide context: From the United States, Italy and Spain came samples of acute and convalescent COVID-19.

Method: immunoSEQ multiplex PCR; TCRdb's copy keeps in-frame clones and lacks some. The table lists around 180,000 clones, about 77% of them singletons. The sequence was obtained from a woman aged 45-60 years with acute COVID-19. The chain carries TRBV19 and TRBJ2-2; unclear D gene. The sample was PBMCs or T cells enriched from blood (not recorded which). CDR3 DNA: TGTGCCAGTAGGAATCGAGTGGGCAGGGAGCTGTTTTTT. This sequence encodes CASRNRVGRELFF.